The 25 T cell receptor beta chains reported below all come from one sample, sequenced in a study of neoadjuvant anti-PD-1 for oral cavity cancer. The sample's time point: after neoadjuvant nivolumab, at surgical resection. Data came from immunoSEQ multiplex PCR; TCRdb stores just in-frame clones and leaves some out. The table shows about 23,000 clones, with 25% to 35% occurring only once. The source was tumor tissue, collected after nivolumab (anti-PD-1) treatment. The origin of the receptors is a person between 40 and 85 years old with oral cavity squamous cell carcinoma.

The chain uses TRBV27 and TRBJ1-5, with D uncertain. Germline loops: CDR1 MNHEY, CDR2 SMNVEV (reference sequence). CDR3 length: 15 amino acids. Trimming left V 2 bases short and J 0 bases short, with 8 bases between. CDR3 in DNA: TGTGCCAGCAGTTTAGGTGTCCATAGCAATCAGCCCCAGCATTTT. Translating it yields CASSLGVHSNQPQHF.

The chain combines TRBV5-1 with TRBJ2-5, with 10 positions matching TRBD1. This CDR3 contains 15 residues. J was trimmed by 4 bases and V by 0 bases; bases with no gene match: 3. Germline V CDR1 and CDR2: SGHRS, YFSETQ. CDR3: CASSLGQGARETQYF. In DNA, the CDR3 is TGCGCCAGCAGCTTGGGACAGGGGGCGAGAGAGACCCAGTACTTC.

This clone was seen many times. The chain couples TRBV18 to TRBJ1-2; D remains ambiguous. The germline CDR1 and CDR2 sequences are KGHSH and LQKENI. Trimming removed 3 bases from V and 0 bases from J, with 11 bases in between. The CDR3 sequence is 15 residues long. CDR3 coding DNA: TGTGCCAGCTCACCGGCCTTGGACCCTAACTATGGCTACACCTTC. Its translation is CASSPALDPNYGYTF.

V gene TRBV19 combines with J gene TRBJ2-1; TRBD2 matches at 14 bases. CDR1 is LNHDA, CDR2 SQIVND, per germline (reference sequence). After removal of 5 bases from V and 3 bases from J, the junction contained 15 bases not matched to a gene. There are 20 residues in the CDR3. This chain's CDR3 is CASSSRPGLAGERVYNEQFF. The CDR3 nucleotides read TGTGCCAGTAGTTCCCGACCGGGACTAGCGGGGGAACGGGTCTACAATGAGCAGTTCTTC.

The V gene is TRBV10-2, the J gene TRBJ1-1; unclear D gene. Deletions cut 8 bases from V and 4 bases from J, with 14 bases between. Looked up from germline, CDR1 is WSHSY and CDR2 is SAAADI. The CDR3 extends over 13 amino acids. In DNA form, the CDR3 reads TGCGCCAGCGCGATTGGAGGTTTCACTGAAGCTTTCTTT. It is translated as CASAIGGFTEAFF.

CDR3 coding DNA: TGTGCCAGCACAATAGCGGGAAACTCCTACGAGCAGTACTTC. Translating it yields CASTIAGNSYEQYF. The rearrangement uses TRBV28 and TRBJ2-7, with 8 bases identical to TRBD2. V shed 7 bases and J 0 bases; nucleotides not matched to a gene: 5. CDR1 and CDR2 from the germline V gene are MDHEN and SYDVKM. This CDR3 has 14 residues.

This clone was seen ten or more times. This chain connects TRBV19 to TRBJ1-2; tentatively, D is TRBD1 (5 bases). The length of the CDR3 is 13 residues. Trimming cost V 5 bases and J 4 bases, with 11 bases left between them. Germline V gene sequence: CDR1 LNHDA, CDR2 SQIVND (reference sequence). The CDR3 bases are TGTGCCAGTAGTCCCGACAGAATCTATGGCTACACCTTC. It is translated as CASSPDRIYGYTF.

This clone has just a few counts. This chain uses TRBV5-1 with TRBJ2-3; no clear D. Germline CDR1 and CDR2: SGHRS and YFSETQ. V dropped 3 bases and J dropped 1 base, with 12 bases sitting between them. This CDR3 contains 15 residues. The CDR3 DNA follows: TGCGCCAGCAGCTCGAACGTTGGGGGCACAGATACGCAGTATTTT. Amino acids: CASSSNVGGTDTQYF.

The chain recombines TRBV29-1 with TRBJ2-1; no firm D call. V was cut by 7 bases and J by 1 base, with 8 bases left in between. The CDR3 runs 12 residues. Germline V gene lookup returns CDR1 SQVTM and CDR2 ANQGSEA. For the CDR3, the DNA is TGCAGCGCAAGCAGGTCCTACAATGAGCAGTTCTTC. This sequence encodes CSASRSYNEQFF.

The chain employs TRBV5-1 and TRBJ1-4, with D possibly matching TRBD1 (5 bases). The germline V and J ends were trimmed by 2 bases and 6 bases, with 11 bases remaining between them. This CDR3 contains 14 residues. CDR1 and CDR2 from the germline V gene are SGHRS and YFSETQ. CDR3 region: CASSFKGQDEKLFF. For the CDR3, the DNA is TGCGCCAGCAGCTTCAAGGGGCAGGATGAAAAACTGTTTTTT.

This chain joins TRBV19 and TRBJ1-2; 9 bases map to TRBD1. Germline-derived CDR1 and CDR2 are LNHDA and SQIVND (reference sequence). CDR3 length: 15 residues. V was clipped by 8 bases and J by 2 bases; unmatched bases: 9. The CDR3 reads CASEPGQGGNYGYTF. The CDR3 coding sequence is TGTGCCAGTGAACCGGGACAGGGCGGGAACTATGGCTACACCTTC.

About this clone: This specimen includes other DNA sequences encoding the same CDR3. The V call is TRBV5-1, the J call TRBJ2-2; D gene ambiguous. Trimming stripped 0 bases from V and 3 bases from J, with 6 bases between. The CDR3 is 14 residues long. Germline lookup yields CDR1 SGHRS and CDR2 YFSETQ. The CDR3 sequence is CASSLGSYTGELFF. Here the CDR3 DNA reads TGCGCCAGCAGCTTGGGGTCCTACACCGGGGAGCTGTTTTTT.

This clone was observed a few times. The chain carries TRBV7-9 and TRBJ2-5; D unresolved. The CDR3 length is 12 residues. CDR1 and CDR2 (germline): SEHNR, FQNEAQ (reference sequence). Trimming left V 3 bases short and J 4 bases short, with 6 bases between. In DNA, the CDR3 is TGTGCCAGCAGCTTCCCCGGAGAGACCCAGTACTTC. It yields the protein CASSFPGETQYF.

In its sample, this clone was seen a few times. V is TRBV6-6 and J is TRBJ1-1, with 12 bases aligning to TRBD1. The CDR3 spans 13 residues. The V segment lost 5 bases and the J segment 11 bases; nucleotides outside the gene matches: 6. Germline V lookup: CDR1 MNHNY, CDR2 SVGAGI (reference sequence). For the CDR3, the DNA is TGTGCCAGCAGTGGGACAGGGGGCGCGATGGCTTTCTTT. Translation: CASSGTGGAMAFF.

V usage is TRBV6-5 and J usage is TRBJ1-2; D may be TRBD1 (5 bases). The germline V and J ends were trimmed by 0 bases and 6 bases, with 11 bases remaining between them. CDR1 and CDR2 from the germline V gene are MNHEY and SVGAGI. The CDR3 spans 14 residues. CDR3 residues: CASSYSGGYDGYTF. CDR3 DNA sequence: TGTGCCAGCAGTTACTCCGGGGGATACGATGGCTACACCTTC.

This clone was found a few times. V and J are TRBV4-1 and TRBJ1-2; 7 bases map to TRBD1. V was clipped by 2 bases and J by 5 bases; unmatched bases: 17. Germline V gene lookup returns CDR1 MGHRA and CDR2 YSYEKL. The length of the CDR3 is 18 residues. CDR3 coding DNA: TGCGCCAGCAGCCAATATGGGGGCAGGGGGGAGGTTTGGTATGGCTACACCTTC. Translating it yields CASSQYGGRGEVWYGYTF.

In its sample, this clone was seen a few times. The chain carries TRBV28 and TRBJ1-2, with 7 bases that match TRBD1. Germline CDR1 and CDR2: MDHEN and SYDVKM. CDR3 length: 11 residues. Losses at the gene ends were 10 bases for V and 4 bases for J; bases not matched to a gene: 3. CDR3 protein: CATQGGYGYTF. The DNA for the CDR3 is TGTGCCACCCAGGGGGGCTATGGCTACACCTTC.

This clone was picked up one time. The junction departs from the called germline gene at one end, perhaps through a read error. The gene calls are TRBV7-2 and TRBJ2-3, with TRBD1 identical over 11 bases. Germline V CDR1 and CDR2: SGHTA, FQGNSA. The CDR3 runs 16 residues. The CDR3 protein is CASSLGQGAPPDTQYF. DNA of the CDR3: TGTGCCAGCAGTTTAGGACAGGGGGCGCCTCCAGATACGCAGTATTTT.

This clone has only a few counts. The chain joins TRBV10-3 to TRBJ2-7; a possible D gene is TRBD2 (5 bases). V was clipped by 4 bases and J by 1 base, with 8 bases between them. The CDR3 has 13 residues. The germline gives CDR1 ENHRY, CDR2 SYGVKD. The CDR3 spells CAISVQRSYEQYF. The CDR3, as DNA: TGTGCCATCAGTGTTCAGCGGTCCTACGAGCAGTACTTC.

The chain uses TRBV6-5 and TRBJ1-1; tentatively, D is TRBD1 (5 bases). The V gene lost 5 bases and the J gene lost 5 bases, with 18 bases spanning the gap. CDR1 is MNHEY, CDR2 SVGAGI, per germline. This CDR3 has 15 residues. For the CDR3, the DNA is TGTGCCAGCAGTACCTTGGTGGGGGGGGAGACTGAAGCTTTCTTT. As protein: CASSTLVGGETEAFF.

This clone was detected a few times. V is TRBV7-9 and J is TRBJ1-2, with 9 bases aligning to TRBD1. The CDR3 spans 15 residues. J gave up 4 bases and V 3 bases, and 6 bases lay outside the gene matches. CDR1 and CDR2 from the germline V gene are SEHNR and FQNEAQ (reference sequence). The CDR3 is CASSFTGGNSYGYTF. The CDR3 DNA follows: TGTGCCAGCAGCTTCACAGGGGGCAATTCCTATGGCTACACCTTC.

A few counts support this clone. The chain has TRBV9 and TRBJ2-2; TRBD2 agrees at 8 bases. V was clipped by 1 base and J by 0 bases; unmatched bases: 5. This CDR3 spans 17 amino acids. Germline V CDR1 and CDR2: SGDLS, YYNGEE. CDR3 protein: CASSVPQAGANTGELFF. CDR3 coding DNA: TGTGCCAGCAGCGTACCCCAAGCGGGAGCGAACACCGGGGAGCTGTTTTTT.

This clone has only a few counts. V gene TRBV5-1 combines with J gene TRBJ1-2; 8 bases fit TRBD1. V dropped 1 base and J dropped 5; count of bases not matched to a gene: 1. The CDR3 length is 13 residues. Germline assignment: CDR1 SGHRS and CDR2 YFSETQ. Here the CDR3 reads CASSLYRGYGYTF. In DNA form, the CDR3 reads TGCGCCAGCAGCTTGTACAGGGGGTATGGCTACACCTTC.

V usage is TRBV7-3 and J usage is TRBJ2-7; weak D call: TRBD2 (5 bases). CDR3 length: 14 amino acids. The germline V gene encodes CDR1 SGHTA and CDR2 FQGTGA. The V end lost 5 bases, the J end lost 4 bases, and 15 bases lay between the germline ends. CDR3 sequence reads: CASSPGVGVYEQYF. As DNA, the CDR3 is TGTGCCAGCAGCCCCGGAGTCGGGGTTTACGAGCAGTACTTC.

The chain joins TRBV7-9 to TRBJ1-5, with no clear D. There are 17 residues in the CDR3. V was trimmed by 3 bases and J by 0 bases, leaving 15 bases between them. The germline V gene has CDR1 SEHNR and CDR2 FQNEAQ (reference sequence). CDR3 nucleotide sequence: TGTGCCAGCAGCTTCGGAACCGGTGGGGTTAGCAATCAGCCCCAGCATTTT. Its protein is CASSFGTGGVSNQPQHF.